The clone carrying this TCR beta chain was recorded at least ten times. The CDR3 runs 12 residues. Germline V CDR1 and CDR2: LGHDT, YNNKEL (reference sequence). V lost 1 base, J lost 6 bases, and 5 bases lay in between. In building TCR beta libraries, iRepertoire HTBI primers were used together with Arm-PCR of CDR3 regions. TCRdb called the multiplex PCR reads again in MiXCR, with one record for every CDR3 protein. Seen here are around 470,000 distinct CDR3 sequences, 13% to 15% observed once, and the top ten hold approximately 17%. Documented time point: newly diagnosed GD, antithyroid drugs for less than 3 months. The TCR library used RNA extracted from PBMCs. This entry is derived from a study of regulatory T cells in long-lasting Graves disease. The sample also formed part of further work on T cells in Graves' hyperthyroidism and ophthalmopathy. That source adds: Among clonotypes expanded in thyroid above 0.001, most were also found in blood.

The chain uses TRBV3-1 and TRBJ2-3; D gene ambiguous. The source was peripheral blood mononuclear cells (PBMCs), collected at new diagnosis, from a patient treated with antithyroid drugs. The TCR originated in a woman aged 50 to 60 with Graves disease. As DNA, the CDR3 is TGTGCCAGCAGCCAAGTAATGGATACGCAGTATTTT. Translating gives CASSQVMDTQYF.